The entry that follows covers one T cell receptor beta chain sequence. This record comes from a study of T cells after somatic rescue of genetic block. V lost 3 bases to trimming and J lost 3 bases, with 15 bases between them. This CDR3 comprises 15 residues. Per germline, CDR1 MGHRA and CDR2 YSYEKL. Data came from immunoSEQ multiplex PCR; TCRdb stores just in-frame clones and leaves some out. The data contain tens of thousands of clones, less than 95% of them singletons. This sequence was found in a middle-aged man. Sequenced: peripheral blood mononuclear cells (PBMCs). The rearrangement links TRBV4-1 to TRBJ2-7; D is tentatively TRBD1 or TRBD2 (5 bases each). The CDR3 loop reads CASSQKGDGGYEQYF. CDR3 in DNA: TGCGCCAGCAGCCAGAAAGGGGACGGAGGCTACGAGCAGTACTTC.